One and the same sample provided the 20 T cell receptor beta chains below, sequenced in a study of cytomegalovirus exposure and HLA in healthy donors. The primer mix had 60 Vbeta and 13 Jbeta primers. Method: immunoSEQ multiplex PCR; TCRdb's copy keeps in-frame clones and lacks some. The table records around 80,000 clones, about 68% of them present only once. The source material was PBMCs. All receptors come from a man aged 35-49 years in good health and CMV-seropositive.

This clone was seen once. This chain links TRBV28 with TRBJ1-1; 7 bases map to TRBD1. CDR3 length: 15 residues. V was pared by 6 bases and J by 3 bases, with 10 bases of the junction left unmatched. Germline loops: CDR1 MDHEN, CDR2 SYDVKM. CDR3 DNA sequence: TGTGCCAGCAGCCTACAGGGGAAGTGGGACACTGAAGCTTTCTTT. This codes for CASSLQGKWDTEAFF.

CDR3 sequence (DNA): TGTGCCTGGAGTGTCGTGAGTATGAACTATGGCTACACCTTC. Protein sequence: CAWSVVSMNYGYTF. The V gene is TRBV30, the J gene TRBJ1-2; D ambiguous. Looked up from germline, CDR1 is GTSNPN and CDR2 is SVGIG (reference sequence). The CDR3 has 14 amino acids. V dropped 0 bases and J dropped 2 bases, with 10 bases sitting between them.

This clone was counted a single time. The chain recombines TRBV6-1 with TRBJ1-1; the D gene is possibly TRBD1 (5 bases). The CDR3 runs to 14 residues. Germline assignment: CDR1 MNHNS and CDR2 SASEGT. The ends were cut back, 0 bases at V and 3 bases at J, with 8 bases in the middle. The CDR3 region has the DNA TGTGCCAGCAGTGAAGCGGGGGGGGACACTGAAGCTTTCTTT. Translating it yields CASSEAGGDTEAFF.

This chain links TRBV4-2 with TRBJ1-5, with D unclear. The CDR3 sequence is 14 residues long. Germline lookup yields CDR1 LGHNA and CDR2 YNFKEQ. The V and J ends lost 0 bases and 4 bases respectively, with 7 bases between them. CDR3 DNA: TGTGCCAGCAGCCAAGATCGAGGGAATCAGCCCCAGCATTTT. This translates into CASSQDRGNQPQHF.

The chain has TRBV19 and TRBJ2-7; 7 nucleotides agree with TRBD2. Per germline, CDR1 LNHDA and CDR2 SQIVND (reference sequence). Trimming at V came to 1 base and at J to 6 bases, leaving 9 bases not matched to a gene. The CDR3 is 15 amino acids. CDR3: CASSIGPAGDREQYF. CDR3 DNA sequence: TGTGCCAGTAGTATAGGTCCGGCGGGAGATCGCGAGCAGTACTTC.

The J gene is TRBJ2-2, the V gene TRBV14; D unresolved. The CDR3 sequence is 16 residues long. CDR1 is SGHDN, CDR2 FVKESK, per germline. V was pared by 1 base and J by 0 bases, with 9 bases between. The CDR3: CASSQVRETNTGELFF. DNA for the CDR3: TGTGCCAGCAGCCAAGTCCGAGAAACGAACACCGGGGAGCTGTTTTTT.

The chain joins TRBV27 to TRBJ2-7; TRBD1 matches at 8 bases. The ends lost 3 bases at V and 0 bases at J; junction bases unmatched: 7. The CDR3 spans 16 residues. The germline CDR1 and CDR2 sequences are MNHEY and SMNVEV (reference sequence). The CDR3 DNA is TGTGCCAGCAGTTTTACTCGGACAGGGCGCTCCTACGAGCAGTACTTC. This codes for CASSFTRTGRSYEQYF.

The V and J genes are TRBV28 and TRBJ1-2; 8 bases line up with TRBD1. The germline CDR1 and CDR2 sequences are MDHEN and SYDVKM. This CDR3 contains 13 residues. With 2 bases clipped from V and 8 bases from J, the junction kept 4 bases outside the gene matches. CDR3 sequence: CASSLTRGLGYTF. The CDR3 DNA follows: TGTGCCAGCAGTTTAACCAGGGGGCTGGGCTACACCTTC.

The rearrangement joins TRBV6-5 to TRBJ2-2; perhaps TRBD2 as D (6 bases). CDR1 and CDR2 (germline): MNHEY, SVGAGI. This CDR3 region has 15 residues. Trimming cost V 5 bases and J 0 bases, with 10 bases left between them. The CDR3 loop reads CASSRGTSNTGELFF. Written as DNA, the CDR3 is TGTGCCAGCAGTCGGGGGACTTCGAACACCGGGGAGCTGTTTTTT.

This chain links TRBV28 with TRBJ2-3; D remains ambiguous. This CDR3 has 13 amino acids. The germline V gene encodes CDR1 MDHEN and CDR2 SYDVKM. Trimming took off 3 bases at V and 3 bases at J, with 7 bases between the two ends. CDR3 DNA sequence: TGTGCCAGCAGTTTGAGCGAAACAGATACGCAGTATTTT. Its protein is CASSLSETDTQYF. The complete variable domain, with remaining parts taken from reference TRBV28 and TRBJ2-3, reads DVKVTQSSRYLVKRTGEKVFLECVQDMDHENMFWYRQDPGLGLRLIYFSYDVKMKEKGDIPEGYSVSREKKERFSLILESASTNQTSMYLCASSLSETDTQYFGPGTRLTVL.

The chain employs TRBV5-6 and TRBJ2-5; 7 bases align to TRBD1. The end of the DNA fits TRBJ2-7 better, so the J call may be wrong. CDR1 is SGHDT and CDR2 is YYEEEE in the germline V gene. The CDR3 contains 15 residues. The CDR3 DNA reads TGTGCCAGCAGCTCCTCTAAGACAGGGTCCTACGAGCAGTACTTC. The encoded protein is CASSSSKTGSYEQYF.

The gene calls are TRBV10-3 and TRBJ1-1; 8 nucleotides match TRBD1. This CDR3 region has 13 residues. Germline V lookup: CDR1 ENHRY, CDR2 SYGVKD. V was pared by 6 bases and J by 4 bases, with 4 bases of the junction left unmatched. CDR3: CAIRTDRGTEAFF. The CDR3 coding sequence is TGTGCCATCAGGACCGACAGGGGCACTGAAGCTTTCTTT.

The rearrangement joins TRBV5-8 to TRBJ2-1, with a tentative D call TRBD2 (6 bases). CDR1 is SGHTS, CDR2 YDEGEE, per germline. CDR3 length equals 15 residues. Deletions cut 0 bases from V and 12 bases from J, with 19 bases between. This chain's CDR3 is CASSLELASGGAQFF. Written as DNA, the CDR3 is TGTGCCAGCAGCTTGGAGCTAGCGAGCGGCGGCGCGCAGTTCTTC.

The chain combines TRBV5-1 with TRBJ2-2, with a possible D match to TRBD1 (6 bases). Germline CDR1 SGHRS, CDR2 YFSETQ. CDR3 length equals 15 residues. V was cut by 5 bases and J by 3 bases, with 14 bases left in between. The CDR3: CASRLLTGDTGELFF. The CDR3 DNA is TGCGCCAGCAGGTTATTGACAGGTGACACCGGGGAGCTGTTTTTT.

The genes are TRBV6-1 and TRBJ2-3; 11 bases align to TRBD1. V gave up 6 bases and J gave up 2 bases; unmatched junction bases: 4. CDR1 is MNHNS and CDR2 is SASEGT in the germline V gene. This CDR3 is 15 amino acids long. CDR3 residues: CASSAGQGVTDTQYF. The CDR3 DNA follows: TGTGCCAGCAGCGCGGGACAGGGGGTCACAGATACGCAGTATTTT.

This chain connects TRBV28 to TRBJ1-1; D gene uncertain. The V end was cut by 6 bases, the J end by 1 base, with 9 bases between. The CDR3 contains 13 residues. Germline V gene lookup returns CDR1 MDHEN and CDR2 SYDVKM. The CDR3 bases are TGTGCCAGCAGCCTGCCAGGGAACACTGAAGCTTTCTTT. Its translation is CASSLPGNTEAFF.

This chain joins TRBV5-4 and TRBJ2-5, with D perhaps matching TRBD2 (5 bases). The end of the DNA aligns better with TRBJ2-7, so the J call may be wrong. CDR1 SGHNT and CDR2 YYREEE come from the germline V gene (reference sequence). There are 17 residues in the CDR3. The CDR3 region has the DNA TGTGCCAGCAGCCCGCCCGGACGGTTAACTAGAGCCTACGAGCAGTACTTC. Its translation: CASSPPGRLTRAYEQYF.

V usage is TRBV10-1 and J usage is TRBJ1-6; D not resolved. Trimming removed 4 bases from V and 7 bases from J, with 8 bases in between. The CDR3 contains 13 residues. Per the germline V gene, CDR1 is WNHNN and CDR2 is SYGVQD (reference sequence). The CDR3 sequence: CASSVNENSPLHF. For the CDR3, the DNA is TGCGCCAGCAGTGTGAACGAGAATTCACCCCTCCACTTT.

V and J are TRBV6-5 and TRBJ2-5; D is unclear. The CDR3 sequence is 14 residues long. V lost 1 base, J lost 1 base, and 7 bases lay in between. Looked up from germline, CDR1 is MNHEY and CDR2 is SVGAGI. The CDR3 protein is CASSYFRSQETQYF. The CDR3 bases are TGTGCCAGCAGTTACTTTCGGAGCCAAGAGACCCAGTACTTC.

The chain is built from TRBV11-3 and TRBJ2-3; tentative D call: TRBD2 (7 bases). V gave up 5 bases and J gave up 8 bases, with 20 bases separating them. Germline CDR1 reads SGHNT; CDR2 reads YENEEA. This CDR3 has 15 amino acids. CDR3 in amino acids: CASSPNGGPGGTQYF. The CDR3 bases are TGTGCCAGCAGCCCGAACGGGGGGCCTGGGGGTACGCAGTATTTT.